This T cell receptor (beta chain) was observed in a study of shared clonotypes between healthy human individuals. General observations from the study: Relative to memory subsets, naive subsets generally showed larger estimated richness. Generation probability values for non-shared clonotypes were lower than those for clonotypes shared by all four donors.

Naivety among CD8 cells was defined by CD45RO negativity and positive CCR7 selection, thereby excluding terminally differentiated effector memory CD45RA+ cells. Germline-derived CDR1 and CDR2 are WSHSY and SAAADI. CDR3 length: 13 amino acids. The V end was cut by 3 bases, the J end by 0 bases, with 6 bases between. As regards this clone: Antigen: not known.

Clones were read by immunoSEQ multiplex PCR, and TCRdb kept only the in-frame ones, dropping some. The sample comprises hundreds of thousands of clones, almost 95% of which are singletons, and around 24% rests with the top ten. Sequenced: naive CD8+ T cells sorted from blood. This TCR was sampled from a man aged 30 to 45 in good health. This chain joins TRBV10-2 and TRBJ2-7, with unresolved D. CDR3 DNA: TGCGCCAGCAGTGAAAACTACTCCTACGAGCAGTACTTC. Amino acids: CASSENYSYEQYF.